One sample yielded the 6 T cell receptor beta chains listed below, sequenced in a study of regulatory T cells in long-lasting Graves disease. Arm-PCR of CDR3 regions with iRepertoire HTBI primers generated TCR beta libraries. TCRdb fed the multiplex PCR reads into MiXCR, producing one record per CDR3 protein. Found here are around 450,000 distinct CDR3 sequences, about a fifth of them singletons; the top ten hold more than 6%. Time point of the sample: persistent/refractory GD, antithyroid drugs over 5 years with positive TRAb. There was RNA extracted from PBMCs, and the TCR library was made from it. This sample comprised peripheral blood mononuclear cells (PBMCs), obtained when the disease was refractory, from a patient treated with antithyroid drugs. These receptors came from a female donor with Graves disease.

The sample holds many counts of this clonotype. This rearrangement joins TRBV2 to TRBJ1-4; unclear D gene. This CDR3 comprises 11 residues. Germline CDR1 and CDR2: SNHLY and FYNNEI. Trimming took off 2 bases at V and 7 bases at J, with 2 bases between the two ends. Here the CDR3 DNA reads TGTGCCAGCAGTGAATTTGAAAAACTGTTTTTT. Translating it yields CASSEFEKLFF. Complete variable domain (other parts from reference TRBV2 and TRBJ1-4): EPEVTQTPSHQVTQMGQEVILRCVPISNHLYFYWYRQILGQKVEFLVSFYNNEISEKSEIFDDQFSVERPDGSNFTLKIRSTKLEDSAMYFCASSEFEKLFFGSGTQLSVL.

The chain links TRBV19 to TRBJ1-5, with D hard to call. This CDR3 contains 16 residues. Trimming cost V 1 base and J 0 bases, with 10 bases left between them. Germline CDR1 is LNHDA and CDR2 is SQIVND (reference sequence). The CDR3 nucleotides are TGTGCCAGTAGTATAGGGGCAGATCCTAGCAATCAGCCCCAGCATTTT. Translated, it gives CASSIGADPSNQPQHF.

This clonotype was observed at least ten times. The chain is built from TRBV28 and TRBJ1-2; TRBD1 matches at 7 bases. Trimming took 6 bases from V and 4 from J; bases not matched to a gene: 8. CDR1 and CDR2 (germline): MDHEN, SYDVKM. The CDR3 loop spans 14 amino acids. DNA of the CDR3: TGTGCCAGCAGCACCGGGGACAGAAGCTATGGCTACACCTTC. This codes for CASSTGDRSYGYTF.

J is TRBJ2-2 and V is TRBV24-1; a weak D match, TRBD2 (5 bases). V was shortened by 5 bases and J by 4 bases, with 16 bases between the two germline ends. CDR3 length: 16 residues. Germline V gene data show CDR1 as KGHDR and CDR2 as SFDVKD. In nucleotides, the CDR3 is TGTGCCACCAGTGGCCCCCGGGGTAGGGCCACCGGGGAGCTGTTTTTT. This sequence encodes CATSGPRGRATGELFF.

This clonotype was recorded many times. This chain uses TRBV28 with TRBJ2-7, with TRBD2 as a possible D gene (6 bases). This CDR3 contains 12 residues. V was pared by 8 bases and J by 6 bases, with 14 bases between. Germline-derived CDR1 and CDR2 are MDHEN and SYDVKM. CDR3 coding DNA: TGTGCCAGCTCCCTCGTCGGGGGCGAGCAGTACTTC. This translates into CASSLVGGEQYF.

For this clonotype: Since a much larger clone is just one base distant, this may be a read error. The genes are TRBV6-9 and TRBJ1-2, with TRBD1 as a possible D gene (6 bases). The CDR3 runs 18 residues. V lost 3 bases, J lost 7 bases, and 27 bases lay in between. Looked up from germline, CDR1 is MNHGY and CDR2 is SVAAGI. The CDR3 DNA is TGTGCCAGCAGTTACGATGCGGGGGCCCCCGCTAGTTCCTGTGGCTACACCTTC. Residues: CASSYDAGAPASSCGYTF.